Below, 18 T cell receptor beta chains from the same sample are listed, as sequenced in a study of vaccination and CD4 T cells after COVID-19 (dated by TCRdb to between 2022 and 2023). The sample's treatment or condition label, in plain terms: roughly 10-day PBMC culture with coronavirus spike peptide pools or control peptides (ViraFEST assay). Receptors were amplified or captured by PCR. TCRdb shows the sequencer as Illumina iSeq 100. At the Johns Hopkins FTIC core, DNA from the cultured CD4+ T cells underwent TCR sequencing with the Oncomine TCR Beta short-read assay. Starting from the raw public reads, TCRdb applied fastp trimming at Q25, assembled clones with MiXCR and retained in-frame beta chains. Records with the same CDR3 protein are collapsed into one entry carrying the most frequent genes and DNA. The sample table contains roughly 22,000 distinct CDR3 sequences; only one count was recorded for approximately 32% of them. The ten most abundant clones make up around 12% of the sample.

No antigen is known for these receptors. Sequencing was carried out using cultured CD4+ T cells from blood. These receptors originate from a human donor with COVID-19.

The J gene is TRBJ1-6, the V gene TRBV11-2, with 8 bases fitting TRBD1. The CDR3 is 18 residues long. V was pared by 0 bases and J by 13 bases, with 17 bases of the junction left unmatched. Germline CDR1 SGHAT, CDR2 FQNNGV. CDR3 nucleotide sequence: TGTGCCAGCAGCTTAGATGGGCGCGGACAGGGCAGAATTCACCCCCTCCACTTT. It codes for CASSLDGRGQGRIHPLHF.

This clonotype has a handful of counts. CDR3 nucleotides: TGCAGTGCTAAGCCTGTAGGACTAGCGGGGGGGAGCTCCTACAATGAGCAGTTCTTC. Its translation is CSAKPVGLAGGSSYNEQFF. The J gene is TRBJ2-1, the V gene TRBV20-1; 15 bases fit TRBD2. V lost 4 bases to trimming and J lost 0 bases; unmatched junction nucleotides: 10. Germline V gives CDR1 DFQATT, CDR2 SNEGSKA (reference sequence). The CDR3 length is 19 residues.

The J gene is TRBJ1-6, the V gene TRBV15; weak D call: TRBD1 (6 bases). V shed 6 bases and J shed 7 bases, with 16 bases lying between them. This CDR3 contains 15 residues. Germline V gene lookup returns CDR1 LNHNV and CDR2 YYDKDF (reference sequence). This CDR3 is CATRMPGQNNSPLHF. The CDR3 DNA is TGTGCCACCAGAATGCCTGGACAGAACAATTCACCCCTCCACTTT.

V gene TRBV5-4 combines with J gene TRBJ1-5, with 7 bases identical to TRBD1. With V trimmed by 4 bases and J by 0 bases, 4 bases remained unmatched. Germline values: CDR1 SGHNT, CDR2 YYREEE (reference sequence). CDR3 length: 15 amino acids. In DNA, the CDR3 is TGTGCCAGCAGCGCAGGGACAGATAGCAATCAGCCCCAGCATTTT. Residues: CASSAGTDSNQPQHF.

This clonotype was observed a handful of times. The chain is built from TRBV6-1 and TRBJ1-1; 7 bases are a match to TRBD1. The CDR3 is 13 residues long. Trimming cost V 7 bases and J 3 bases; bases outside gene matches: 5. Looked up from germline, CDR1 is MNHNS and CDR2 is SASEGT. CDR3 in DNA: TGTGCCAGCACCCCGACAGGGTACACTGAAGCTTTCTTT. This translates into CASTPTGYTEAFF.

As DNA, the CDR3 is TGTGCCAGCAGCCAATTGACCTGGCAAGAGACCCAGTACTTC. Its protein is CASSQLTWQETQYF. This rearrangement joins TRBV16 to TRBJ2-5; D not resolved. V shed 1 base and J shed 2 bases, with 8 bases lying between them. CDR1 and CDR2 from the germline V gene are KGHSY and FQNENV. The CDR3 sequence is 14 residues long.

The chain employs TRBV12-3 or TRBV12-4 and TRBJ1-1; D unclear. The V end lost 3 bases, the J end lost 3 bases, and 8 bases lay between the germline ends. The CDR3 consists of 13 residues. The CDR3 DNA reads as TGTGCCAGCAGTTTTTTACGGTACACTGAAGCTTTCTTT. Translation gives CASSFLRYTEAFF.

The rearrangement uses TRBV6-1 and TRBJ2-2, with TRBD2 as a possible D gene (6 bases). The CDR3 extends over 15 amino acids. Germline lookup yields CDR1 MNHNS and CDR2 SASEGT. V was pared by 2 bases and J by 1 base, with 8 bases between. The CDR3 loop is CASSEYGGNTGELFF. DNA for the CDR3: TGTGCCAGCAGTGAATACGGGGGGAACACCGGGGAGCTGTTTTTT.

This clonotype was detected a few times. The rearrangement uses TRBV20-1 and TRBJ2-2; TRBD2 is a possible D gene (6 bases). Looked up from germline, CDR1 is DFQATT and CDR2 is SNEGSKA (reference sequence). The V end was cut by 5 bases, the J end by 5 bases, with 24 bases between. CDR3 size: 17 residues. CDR3 DNA: TGCAGTGCTCAGAACATATTAATGCGGGCGGGAACCGGGGAGCTGTTTTTT. It encodes CSAQNILMRAGTGELFF.

In DNA, the CDR3 is TGTGCCAGCAATAGAGTTCCCACCTCGAAAGAGACCCAGTACTTC. This translates into CASNRVPTSKETQYF. The J gene is TRBJ2-5, the V gene TRBV6-1; D call uncertain. The V end lost 7 bases, the J end lost 3 bases, and 18 bases lay between the germline ends. Germline CDR1 and CDR2: MNHNS and SASEGT. The CDR3 is made up of 15 amino acids.

This chain connects TRBV11-2 to TRBJ2-4; the match to TRBD1 covers 8 bases. The V gene's germline CDR1 is SGHAT and CDR2 FQNNGV. The V segment lost 1 base and the J segment 6 bases; nucleotides outside the gene matches: 14. The CDR3 is 18 amino acids. The CDR3 nucleotides are TGTGCCAGCAGCTTAGTTGCGGATACCCAGGGGGCGGGAAACATTCAGTACTTC. Translation gives CASSLVADTQGAGNIQYF.

The rearrangement links TRBV19 to TRBJ2-2; no clear D gene. Germline CDR1 reads LNHDA; CDR2 reads SQIVND (reference sequence). This CDR3 region has 14 residues. Trimming took off 7 bases at V and 0 bases at J, with 9 bases between the two ends. CDR3 in amino acids: CASIRTANTGELFF. The CDR3 DNA follows: TGTGCCAGTATCCGGACGGCGAACACCGGGGAGCTGTTTTTT.

This chain connects TRBV7-9 to TRBJ2-3; 10 bases are shared with TRBD2. The germline gives CDR1 SEHNR, CDR2 FQNEAQ (reference sequence). The CDR3 spans 14 residues. V lost 8 bases and J lost 0; bases outside the gene matches: 2. CDR3 DNA sequence: TGTGCCAGCGGACTAGCGGTTAGCACAGATACGCAGTATTTT. Protein product: CASGLAVSTDTQYF.

V is TRBV20-1 and J is TRBJ1-1; no reliable D call. The germline V gene has CDR1 DFQATT and CDR2 SNEGSKA (reference sequence). The CDR3 has 14 amino acids. Trimming shortened V by 0 bases and J by 1 base, and 9 bases separated the two germline ends. The CDR3 nucleotides read TGCAGTGCTAGAGACCGGACGAGGAACACTGAAGCTTTCTTT. This sequence encodes CSARDRTRNTEAFF.

This rearrangement joins TRBV30 to TRBJ1-3; D is uncertain. Germline V gene sequence: CDR1 GTSNPN, CDR2 SVGIG (reference sequence). The CDR3 is 14 residues long. The V end was cut by 3 bases, the J end by 0 bases, with 9 bases between. CDR3 coding DNA: TGTGCCTGGAGCCAACGGTTCTCTGGAAACACCATATATTTT. Residues: CAWSQRFSGNTIYF.

This clonotype was seen a handful of times. This chain uses TRBV20-1 with TRBJ2-2; 8 positions agree with TRBD2. The CDR3 extends over 14 amino acids. Germline V CDR1 and CDR2: DFQATT, SNEGSKA (reference sequence). V gave up 3 bases and J gave up 5 bases; unmatched junction bases: 5. The CDR3 loop is CSASGGAGTGELFF. The DNA for the CDR3 is TGCAGTGCTAGCGGGGGGGCTGGAACCGGGGAGCTGTTTTTT.

This sequence joins TRBV28 and TRBJ1-3; D call uncertain. This CDR3 has 12 residues. CDR1 MDHEN and CDR2 SYDVKM come from the germline V gene. Trimming removed 7 bases from V and 4 bases from J, with 8 bases in between. CDR3 DNA: TGTGCCAGCACGGGATTCGGAAACACCATATATTTT. It specifies CASTGFGNTIYF.

This chain links TRBV25-1 with TRBJ2-5; 9 nucleotides line up with TRBD2. CDR3 length equals 16 residues. With V trimmed by 7 bases and J by 1 base, 10 bases remained unmatched. Per the germline V gene, CDR1 is MGHDK and CDR2 is SYGVNS. The CDR3 region has the DNA TGTGCCAGCACCAGACCGGGTAGCGGGGGCCAAGAGACCCAGTACTTC. It codes for CASTRPGSGGQETQYF. Using reference TRBV25-1 and TRBJ2-5 for the parts outside the CDR3, the full variable domain is EADIYQTPRYLVIGTGKKITLECSQTMGHDKMYWYQQDPGMELHLIHYSYGVNSTEKGDLSSESTVSRIRTEHFPLTLESARPSHTSQYLCASTRPGSGGQETQYFGPGTRLLVL.